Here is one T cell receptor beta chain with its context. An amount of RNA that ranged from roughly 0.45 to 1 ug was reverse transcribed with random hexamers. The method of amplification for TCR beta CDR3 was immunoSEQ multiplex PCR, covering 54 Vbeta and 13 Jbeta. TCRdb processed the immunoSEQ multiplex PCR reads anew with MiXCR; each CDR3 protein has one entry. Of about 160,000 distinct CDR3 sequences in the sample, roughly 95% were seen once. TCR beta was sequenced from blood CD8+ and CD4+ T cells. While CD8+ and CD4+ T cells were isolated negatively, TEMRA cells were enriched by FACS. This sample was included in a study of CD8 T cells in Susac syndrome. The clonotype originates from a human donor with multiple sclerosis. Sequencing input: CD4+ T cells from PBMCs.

The CDR3 region is CSAGGQGTLKEKLFF. Here the CDR3 DNA reads TGCAGTGCTGGGGGACAGGGAACTCTGAAGGAAAAACTGTTTTTT. J is TRBJ1-4 and V is TRBV20-1; 9 positions match TRBD1. J lost 8 bases, V lost 5 bases, and 12 bases had no gene match. The germline CDR1 and CDR2 sequences are DFQATT and SNEGSKA (reference sequence). The CDR3 length is 15 residues.